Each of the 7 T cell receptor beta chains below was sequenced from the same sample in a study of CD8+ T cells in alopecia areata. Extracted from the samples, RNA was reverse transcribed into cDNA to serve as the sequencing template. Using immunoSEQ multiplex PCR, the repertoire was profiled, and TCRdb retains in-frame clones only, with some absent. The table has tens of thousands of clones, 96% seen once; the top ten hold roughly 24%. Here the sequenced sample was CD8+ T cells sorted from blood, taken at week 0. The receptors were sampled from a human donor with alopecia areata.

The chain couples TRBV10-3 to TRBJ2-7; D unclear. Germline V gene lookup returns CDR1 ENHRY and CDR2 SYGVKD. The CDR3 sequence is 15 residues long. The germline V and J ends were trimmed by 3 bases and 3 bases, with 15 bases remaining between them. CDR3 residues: CAISDQASSDYEQYF. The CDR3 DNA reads TGTGCCATCAGTGATCAGGCCAGCAGCGACTACGAGCAGTACTTC.

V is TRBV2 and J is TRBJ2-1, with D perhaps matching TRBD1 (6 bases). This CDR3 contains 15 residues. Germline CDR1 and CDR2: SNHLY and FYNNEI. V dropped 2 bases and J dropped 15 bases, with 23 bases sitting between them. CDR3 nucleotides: TGTGCCAGCAGTGAACTTGAGACAGGAAGGGTGGGACGGTTCTTC. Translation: CASSELETGRVGRFF.

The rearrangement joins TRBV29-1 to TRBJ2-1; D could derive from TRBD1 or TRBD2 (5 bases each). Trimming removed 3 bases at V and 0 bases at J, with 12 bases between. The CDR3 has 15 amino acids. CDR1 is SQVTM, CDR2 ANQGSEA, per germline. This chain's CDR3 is CSVEGRQSSYNEQFF. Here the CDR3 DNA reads TGCAGCGTTGAGGGACGGCAGAGCTCCTACAATGAGCAGTTCTTC.

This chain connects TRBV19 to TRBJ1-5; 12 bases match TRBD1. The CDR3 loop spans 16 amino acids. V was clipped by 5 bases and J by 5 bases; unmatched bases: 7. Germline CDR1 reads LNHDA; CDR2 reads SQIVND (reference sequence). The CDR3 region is CASSPSGQGAYQPQHF. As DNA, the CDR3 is TGTGCCAGTAGTCCATCGGGACAGGGGGCATATCAGCCCCAGCATTTT.

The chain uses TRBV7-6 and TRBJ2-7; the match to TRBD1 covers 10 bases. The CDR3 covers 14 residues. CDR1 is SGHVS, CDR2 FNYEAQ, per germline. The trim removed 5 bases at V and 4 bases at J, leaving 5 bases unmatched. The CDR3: CASSMDRGGYEQYF. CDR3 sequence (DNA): TGTGCCAGCAGCATGGACAGGGGGGGTTACGAGCAGTACTTC. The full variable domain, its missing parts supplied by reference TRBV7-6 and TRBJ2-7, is GAGVSQSPRYKVTKRGQDVALRCDPISGHVSLYWYRQALGQGPEFLTYFNYEAQQDKSGLPNDRFSAERPEGSISTLTIQRTEQRDSAMYRCASSMDRGGYEQYFGPGTRLTVT.

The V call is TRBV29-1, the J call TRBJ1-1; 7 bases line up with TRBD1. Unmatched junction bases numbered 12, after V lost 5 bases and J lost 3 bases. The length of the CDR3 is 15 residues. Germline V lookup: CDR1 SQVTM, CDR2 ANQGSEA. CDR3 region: CSVSALGGADTEAFF. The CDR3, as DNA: TGCAGCGTTTCGGCTCTAGGGGGCGCGGACACTGAAGCTTTCTTT.

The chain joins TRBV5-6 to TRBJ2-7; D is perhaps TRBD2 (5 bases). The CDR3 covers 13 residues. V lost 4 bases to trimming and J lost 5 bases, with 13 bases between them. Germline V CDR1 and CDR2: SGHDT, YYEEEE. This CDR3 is CASSPPRANEQYF. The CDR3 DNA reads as TGTGCCAGCAGCCCGCCGAGGGCGAACGAGCAGTACTTC.